The 17 T cell receptor beta chains below come from one sample, sequenced in a study of identical twins. Each CDR3 protein gets one entry after TCRdb re-called the 5' RACE reads with MiXCR. The sample holds a few hundred thousand distinct CDR3 sequences; 18% are singletons and the top ten take more than 10%. Sequencing was performed on naive T cells sorted from blood. All receptors come from a man aged 50-59 years in good health.

The rearrangement links TRBV20-1 to TRBJ2-3; 8 positions match TRBD2. Unmatched junction bases numbered 14, after V lost 3 bases and J lost 3 bases. CDR1 and CDR2 from the germline V gene are DFQATT and SNEGSKA (reference sequence). This CDR3 comprises 17 residues. The DNA for the CDR3 is TGCAGTGCTAGCTCAAGCGGGAGACGCGGGACGACAGATACGCAGTATTTT. Protein: CSASSSGRRGTTDTQYF.

This clonotype was detected a few times. The rearrangement uses TRBV29-1 and TRBJ1-2; 7 nucleotides match TRBD1. The CDR3 runs 14 residues. In germline, CDR1 is SQVTM, CDR2 ANQGSEA. J lost 2 bases, V lost 0 bases, and 3 bases had no gene match. The CDR3 sequence: CSVEDTGVNYGYTF. In DNA form, the CDR3 reads TGCAGCGTTGAAGATACAGGGGTCAACTATGGCTACACCTTC.

This clonotype was observed a single time. V usage is TRBV14 and J usage is TRBJ2-1, with D perhaps assigned TRBD1 or TRBD2 (5 bases each). The germline gives CDR1 SGHDN, CDR2 FVKESK. V lost 2 bases, J lost 6 bases, and 23 bases lay in between. This CDR3 is 18 amino acids long. CDR3 sequence: CASSQIGWGGPEGNEQFF. In DNA, the CDR3 is TGTGCCAGCAGCCAAATCGGTTGGGGCGGGCCCGAGGGCAATGAGCAGTTCTTC.

This clonotype was observed a few times. The chain employs TRBV5-1 and TRBJ1-1, with 8 bases lining up with TRBD1. Germline values: CDR1 SGHRS, CDR2 YFSETQ. V shed 4 bases, J shed 3 bases, and the junction held 8 bases outside the gene matches. This CDR3 region has 15 residues. CDR3 DNA sequence: TGCGCCAGCAGCCCAGACAGGGGTGGGTACACTGAAGCTTTCTTT. Translation: CASSPDRGGYTEAFF.

This clonotype was picked up a small number of times. This chain joins TRBV11-2 and TRBJ2-1; 10 positions agree with TRBD1. V trimming: 4 bases; J trimming: 8 bases; junction bases outside the gene matches: 8. Looked up from germline, CDR1 is SGHAT and CDR2 is FQNNGV. CDR3 length: 15 residues. CDR3 amino acids: CASSSTGTGVDEQFF. The CDR3 DNA reads as TGTGCCAGCAGCTCAACCGGGACAGGGGTCGATGAGCAGTTCTTC.

This clonotype was detected a few times. V is TRBV10-3 and J is TRBJ2-3; either TRBD1 or TRBD2 may supply D (5 bases each). The ends were cut back, 7 bases at V and 8 bases at J, with 19 bases in the middle. The CDR3 length is 14 residues. The germline gives CDR1 ENHRY, CDR2 SYGVKD. CDR3 residues: CAIMVEQFGGTQYF. CDR3 nucleotides: TGTGCCATCATGGTTGAGCAATTTGGGGGTACGCAGTATTTT.

This clonotype was seen many times. The V call is TRBV2, the J call TRBJ2-5; D gene ambiguous. The CDR3 contains 12 residues. Deletions cut 2 bases from V and 7 bases from J, with 8 bases between. CDR1 SNHLY and CDR2 FYNNEI come from the germline V gene. The CDR3 sequence is CASSERDLTQYF. The CDR3 DNA follows: TGTGCCAGCAGTGAAAGGGATTTGACCCAGTACTTC.

This clonotype was observed many times. The rearrangement joins TRBV7-2 to TRBJ1-2, with D maybe TRBD1 (6 bases). Germline V CDR1 and CDR2: SGHTA, FQGNSA. With 5 bases removed from V and 4 bases from J, the gap between germline ends came to 17 bases. The CDR3 is 15 amino acids. CDR3 nucleotides: TGTGCCAGCAGCCCTAGCCGGGGGCAGGTCTATGGCTACACCTTC. This encodes CASSPSRGQVYGYTF.

This clonotype was found a few times. As DNA, the CDR3 is TGCAGTGCTAGAGGTGGGGGCGGGAGGGCCGGAGAGACCCAGTACTTC. Translating gives CSARGGGGRAGETQYF. The rearrangement uses TRBV20-1 and TRBJ2-5; 9 bases match TRBD2. Germline V gene data show CDR1 as DFQATT and CDR2 as SNEGSKA (reference sequence). The CDR3 loop spans 16 amino acids. V lost 1 base, J lost 4 bases, and 10 bases stayed unmatched.

The table lists this clonotype with a few counts. The rearrangement joins TRBV6-5 to TRBJ2-2; TRBD1 aligns across 7 bases. J gave up 7 bases and V 0 bases, and 5 bases lay outside the gene matches. CDR3 length equals 15 residues. The germline V gene encodes CDR1 MNHEY and CDR2 SVGAGI. The CDR3 DNA follows: TGTGCCAGCAGTTACTCGCCAGGGGGAAACGGGGAGCTGTTTTTT. Amino acid sequence: CASSYSPGGNGELFF.

The chain employs TRBV20-1 and TRBJ1-2; D might be TRBD1 (5 bases). The length of the CDR3 is 13 residues. Germline V gene sequence: CDR1 DFQATT, CDR2 SNEGSKA (reference sequence). In DNA form, the CDR3 reads TGCAGAGGAGACCGAGGGGATAGCTATGGCTACACCTTC. It encodes CRGDRGDSYGYTF.

This chain joins TRBV24-1 and TRBJ2-5; 10 bases agree with TRBD1. The CDR3 is 15 residues long. Unmatched junction bases numbered 8, after V lost 6 bases and J lost 5 bases. Germline assignment: CDR1 KGHDR and CDR2 SFDVKD. The CDR3 is CATSSLTGGRETQYF. DNA for the CDR3: TGTGCCACCAGTAGTTTGACAGGGGGCAGGGAGACCCAGTACTTC.

The sample holds many counts of this clonotype. V usage is TRBV20-1 and J usage is TRBJ2-1; D is ambiguous. The CDR3 is 13 amino acids. V shed 4 bases and J shed 4 bases, with 11 bases lying between them. Germline loops: CDR1 DFQATT, CDR2 SNEGSKA (reference sequence). The CDR3 DNA follows: TGCAGTGCTACCCGGCCGGCATACAATGAGCAGTTCTTC. Translated, it gives CSATRPAYNEQFF.

The chain carries TRBV9 and TRBJ2-1, with D uncertain. The CDR3 contains 13 residues. V lost 3 bases and J 4 bases, leaving 8 bases between the germline ends. Germline values: CDR1 SGDLS, CDR2 YYNGEE. The CDR3 bases are TGTGCCAGCAGCGCTCAGAGGTACAATGAGCAGTTCTTC. Protein: CASSAQRYNEQFF.

This clonotype was detected a few times. The chain links TRBV5-1 to TRBJ2-3, with 14 bases identical to TRBD2. J lost 9 bases, V lost 4 bases, and 16 bases had no gene match. The CDR3 is made up of 18 amino acids. Per the germline V gene, CDR1 is SGHRS and CDR2 is YFSETQ. The CDR3 loop is CASSPGTSGRGTVATQYF. For the CDR3, the DNA is TGCGCCAGCAGCCCCGGGACTAGCGGGAGAGGTACCGTAGCCACGCAGTATTTT.

Many counts were recorded for this clonotype. The chain employs TRBV20-1 and TRBJ1-6; 8 bases line up with TRBD1. The CDR3 loop spans 14 amino acids. The germline V gene has CDR1 DFQATT and CDR2 SNEGSKA (reference sequence). Trimming took 2 bases from V and 9 from J; bases not matched to a gene: 6. CDR3 sequence reads: CSARKAGGSSPLHF. The CDR3 nucleotides read TGCAGTGCTAGAAAAGCAGGGGGCAGTTCACCCCTCCACTTT.

The V gene is TRBV29-1, the J gene TRBJ2-1; 12 bases match TRBD2. The CDR3 loop spans 15 amino acids. The ends lost 6 bases at V and 0 bases at J; junction bases unmatched: 3. Germline-derived CDR1 and CDR2 are SQVTM and ANQGSEA. As DNA, the CDR3 is TGCAGCGTAACTAGCGGGGGGACCTCCTACAATGAGCAGTTCTTC. Residues: CSVTSGGTSYNEQFF.